Included here is one T cell receptor beta chain sequence, with context. The entry originates in a study of OX40 agonist ivuxolimab in advanced cancers. The V gene lost 4 bases and the J gene lost 2 bases, with 17 bases spanning the gap. CDR3 length: 16 residues. Looked up from germline, CDR1 is SGHDN and CDR2 is FVKESK. Clones were sequenced by immunoSEQ multiplex PCR, and TCRdb holds only the in-frame ones, with some missing. This table holds tens of thousands of clones, roughly nine tenths found once. This TCR came from an adult with an advanced solid tumor such as melanoma, head and neck, liver or kidney cancer. Sequences were derived from CD4+ or CD8+ T cells sorted from blood, sampled in a trial of the OX40 agonist ivuxolimab. This chain joins TRBV14 and TRBJ1-1; D not certain. CDR3 nucleotides: TGTGCCAGCAGCCTCCGACTGCCCTCGGTAAACACTGAAGCTTTCTTT. Protein: CASSLRLPSVNTEAFF.